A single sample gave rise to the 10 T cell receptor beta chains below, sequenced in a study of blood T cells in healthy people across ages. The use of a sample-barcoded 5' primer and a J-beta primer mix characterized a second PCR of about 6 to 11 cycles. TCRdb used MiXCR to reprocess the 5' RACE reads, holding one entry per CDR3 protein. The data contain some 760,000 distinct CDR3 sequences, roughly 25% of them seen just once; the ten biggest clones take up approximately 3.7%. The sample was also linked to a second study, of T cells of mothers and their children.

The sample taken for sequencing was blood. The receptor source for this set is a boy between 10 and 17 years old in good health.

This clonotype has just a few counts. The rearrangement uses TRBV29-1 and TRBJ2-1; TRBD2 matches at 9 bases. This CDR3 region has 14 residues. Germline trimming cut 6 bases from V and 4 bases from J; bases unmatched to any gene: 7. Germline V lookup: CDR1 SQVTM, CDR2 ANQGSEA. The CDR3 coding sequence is TGCAGCGTAGATCTTAGCGGGGGATACAATGAGCAGTTCTTC. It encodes CSVDLSGGYNEQFF.

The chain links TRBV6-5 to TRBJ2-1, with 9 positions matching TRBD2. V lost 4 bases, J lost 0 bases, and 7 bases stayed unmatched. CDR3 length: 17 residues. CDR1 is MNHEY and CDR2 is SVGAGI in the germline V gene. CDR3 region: CASSFLAGPRSYNEQFF. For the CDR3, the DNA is TGTGCCAGCAGTTTCCTAGCGGGGCCCCGCTCCTACAATGAGCAGTTCTTC.

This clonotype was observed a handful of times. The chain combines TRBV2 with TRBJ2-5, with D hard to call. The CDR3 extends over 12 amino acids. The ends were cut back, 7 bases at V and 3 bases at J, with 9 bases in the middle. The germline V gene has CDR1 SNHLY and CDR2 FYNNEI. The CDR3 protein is CASIQSEETQYF. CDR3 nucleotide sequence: TGTGCCAGCATCCAGAGCGAAGAGACCCAGTACTTC.

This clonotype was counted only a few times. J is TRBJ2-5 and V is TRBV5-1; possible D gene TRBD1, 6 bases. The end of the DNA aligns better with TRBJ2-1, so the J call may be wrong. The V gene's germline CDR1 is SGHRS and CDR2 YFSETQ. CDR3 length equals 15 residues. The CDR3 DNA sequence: TGCGCCAGCAAAGTCTGGCAGGGGATAGGGGATGAGCAGTTCTTC. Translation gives CASKVWQGIGDEQFF.

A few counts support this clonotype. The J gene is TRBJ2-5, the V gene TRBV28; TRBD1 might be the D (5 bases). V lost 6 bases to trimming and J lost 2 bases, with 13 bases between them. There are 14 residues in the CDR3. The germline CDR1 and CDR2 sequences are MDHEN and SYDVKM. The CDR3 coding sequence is TGTGCCAGCAGACCTCCGGCAGGGCAAGAGACCCAGTACTTC. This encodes CASRPPAGQETQYF.

CDR3 amino acids: CASSYSQHTGHAFF. In nucleotides, the CDR3 is TGTGCCAGCAGTTACTCGCAACACACAGGGCACGCTTTCTTT. The V call is TRBV6-2 or TRBV6-3, the J call TRBJ1-1; weak D call: TRBD1 (6 bases). Trimming stripped 0 bases from V and 11 bases from J, with 16 bases between. Germline V gene data show CDR1 as MNHEY and CDR2 as SVGEGT. The CDR3 extends over 14 amino acids.

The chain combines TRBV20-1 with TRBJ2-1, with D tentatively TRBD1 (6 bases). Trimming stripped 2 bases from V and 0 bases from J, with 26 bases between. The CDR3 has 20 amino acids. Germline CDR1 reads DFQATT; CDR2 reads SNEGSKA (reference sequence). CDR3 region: CSARIFGGQGPRRSYNEQFF. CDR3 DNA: TGCAGTGCTAGAATTTTTGGTGGCCAGGGGCCACGCCGCTCCTACAATGAGCAGTTCTTC.

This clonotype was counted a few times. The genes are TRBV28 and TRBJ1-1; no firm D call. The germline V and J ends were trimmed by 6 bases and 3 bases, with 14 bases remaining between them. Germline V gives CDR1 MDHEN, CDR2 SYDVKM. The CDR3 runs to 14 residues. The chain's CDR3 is CASRTGERDTEAFF. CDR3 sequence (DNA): TGTGCCAGCAGGACCGGGGAGAGGGACACTGAAGCTTTCTTT.

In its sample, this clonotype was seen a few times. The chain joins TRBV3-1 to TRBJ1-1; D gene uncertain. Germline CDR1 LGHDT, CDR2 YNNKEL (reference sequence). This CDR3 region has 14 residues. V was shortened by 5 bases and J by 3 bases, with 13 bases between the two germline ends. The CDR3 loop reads CASSSTTRDTEAFF. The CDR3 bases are TGTGCCAGCAGCTCGACGACCCGAGACACTGAAGCTTTCTTT.

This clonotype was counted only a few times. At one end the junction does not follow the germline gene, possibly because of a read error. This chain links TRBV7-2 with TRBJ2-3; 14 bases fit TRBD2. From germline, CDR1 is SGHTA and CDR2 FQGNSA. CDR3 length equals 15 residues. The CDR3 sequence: CASSPGLAGGDTQCF. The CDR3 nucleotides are TGTGCCAGCAGCCCTGGACTAGCGGGAGGAGATACGCAGTGTTTT.